The TCR beta chain described here comes from a study of identical twins listed by TCRdb under 2016. With respect to the entire study: TCR alpha and beta repertoires from monozygotic twins, unrelated adults of various ages and cord blood were deep-sequenced to test whether fetal clonotypes persist. To rule out contamination, the twin experiments were replicated at different times with different library preparation protocols.

A note on this clonotype: The specificity of this receptor is unknown. No per-base quality is available; no much larger clone lies one base away.

Only healthy Caucasian donors were included. Three pairs of female monozygotic twins, all aged about 18 to 30 years, made up the twin cohort. The RNA used for TCR libraries was isolated from peripheral blood mononuclear cells. Unmatched junction bases come to 14, with V trimmed by 5 bases and J by 2 bases. The CDR3 covers 19 residues, taking in both the cysteine and the phenylalanine. Solely the CDR3 DNA is kept, with 57 bases framed from the first base. CDR1 and CDR2 are drawn from the germline V gene (reference sequence): SGHAT, FQDESV. Library preparation was by 5' RACE. The run used an Illumina HiSeq 2000. Template switching introduced a universal primer binding site; the final cDNA contained a unique molecular identifier, enabling accurate counting of TCR cDNA molecules. First-strand cDNA for TCR alpha and beta chains was synthesized from specific primers in the conserved constant-segment region. To control for contamination, every cDNA library was double barcoded, receiving both a SMART-Mk sample barcode and Illumina barcodes. Two successive PCR steps introduced TruSeq adapter sequences along with Illumina sample barcodes. The TCR alpha and beta cDNA libraries were sequenced on the Illumina HiSeq platform using custom primers. On the authors' methods: Unique molecular identifiers were extracted from raw reads with MiGEC, and CDR3 positions were determined with MiXCR. Recombination models were inferred per individual with the repgenHMM and IGoR tools using an EM algorithm. Shared clonotypes were analyzed with the tcR package in R, and sharing was normalized by the product of cloneset sizes. To study raw recombination without the effects of thymic and clonal selection, out-of-frame nonproductive sequences were analyzed. TCRdb redid the processing of the public reads, applying fastp at Q25 and MiXCR, and retained in-frame beta chains. Entries that share a CDR3 protein sequence are merged under the most common genes and DNA. TCRdb's processing, not the authors', yielded these V and J calls. This sample is represented by 700,000 to 950,000 distinct CDR3 sequences; about 12% of them were singletons. The ten biggest clones cover about 1.6% of the sample.

What the authors observed across the whole study: In monozygotic twins, recombination models systematically underestimated out-of-frame TCR alpha sharing, but the models matched the sharing seen between unrelated individuals. Zero-insertion analyses could be partly confounded by invariant T cells such as MAIT and iNKT, although diverse VJ usage argued against such confounding for most clonotypes. Compared with coincidental sharing between unrelated individuals, an excess of low generation-probability sequences was observed among out-of-frame TCR alpha sequences shared between twins. Because the same donors could not be followed over many years, conclusions were based on cross-sectional statistical analysis. A weaker excess of twin sharing was found in beta out-of-frame sequences because the signal-to-noise ratio was lowered by fewer shared sequences. Fewer insertions were carried by abundant cord blood beta clonotypes; a weaker similar trend was observed in young adult naive repertoires, while no such trend was observed in memory repertoires.

The same sample was also used in a study of yellow fever vaccine responses in identical twins. As noted in the second study: The authors reported that the T cell response to vaccination in identical twins appeared partly convergent and partly personalized. In the study, vaccine-responding T cell clones were precisely tracked in identical twins.

The clonotype was recovered from a woman between 18 and 30 years old in good health. The source material was PBMCs. The chain employs TRBV11-1 and TRBJ2-6; 8 junctional bases match TRBD1. The CDR3 region reads CASSPDRGGIIAGANVLTF. The bases are TGTGCCAGCAGCCCTGACAGGGGTGGGATCATAGCTGGGGCCAACGTCCTGACTTTC.